The rows below give T cell receptor beta chains drawn from one sample of a study of blood T cell repertoires in COVID-19. Sequencing was performed with immunoSEQ multiplex PCR; in TCRdb, only in-frame clones are kept and a portion is missing. The table records a few hundred thousand clones, 85% to 90% of them present only once. Sequenced sample: PBMCs or T cells enriched from blood (not recorded which). The receptors here all came from a woman aged 40 to 50 who had recovered from COVID-19. The conserved cysteine and the conserved F or W are not part of the CDR3 here. The D gene is left open where the match is weak.

V: TRBV14; J: TRBJ2-5; D: .; CDR3: ASSQDYRHVETQY
V: TRBV1; J: TRBJ1-2; D: .; CDR3: TSSQRQGNYGYT
V: TRBV9; J: TRBJ2-1; D: TRBD2; CDR3: ASSVDPSGRSYNEQF
V: TRBV5-1; J: TRBJ2-1; D: TRBD2; CDR3: ASSLEASGGINEQF
V: TRBV5-1; J: TRBJ2-3; D: TRBD2; CDR3: ASSLTRNRLAGKSTDTQY
V: TRBV21-1; J: TRBJ1-1; D: .; CDR3: ASSSKIKDRDTEAF
V: TRBV6-5; J: TRBJ2-2; D: .; CDR3: ATGLNTGELF
V: TRBV7-8; J: TRBJ2-3; D: TRBD2; CDR3: ASSRAGGPRTDTQY
V: TRBV5-1; J: TRBJ1-3; D: TRBD1; CDR3: ASSKQGIENTIY
V: TRBV6-2/TRBV6-3; J: TRBJ2-1; D: .; CDR3: ASSPGGLAYNEQF
V: TRBV2; J: TRBJ2-7; D: TRBD2; CDR3: ASSSGSDFYEQY
V: TRBV5-1; J: TRBJ2-6; D: .; CDR3: ASSPGGANVLT
V: TRBV12-3/TRBV12-4; J: TRBJ2-2; D: .; CDR3: ASRVSGTGELF
V: TRBV19; J: TRBJ2-2; D: .; CDR3: ASSGRPPNTGELF
V: TRBV13; J: TRBJ1-2; D: .; CDR3: ASSFYYGYT
V: TRBV7-2; J: TRBJ2-2; D: .; CDR3: ASSLGPRGRAGELF
V: TRBV4-3; J: TRBJ2-2; D: .; CDR3: ASSRSNQGLTGELF
V: TRBV6-5; J: TRBJ2-4; D: .; CDR3: ASRGAIAKNIQY
V: TRBV24-1; J: TRBJ2-5; D: TRBD1; CDR3: ATSDWDSQETQY